This entry lists 23 T cell receptor beta chains sequenced from one sample in a study of CD8 T cells in ankylosing spondylitis. Findings of the study overall: Seemingly distinctive of ankylosing spondylitis blood was a TCR beta motif formed by eight highly homologous variants.

Their antigens are not known. TCRdb reprocessed the 5' RACE reads with MiXCR, giving one entry per CDR3 protein. This table has 450,000 to 550,000 distinct CDR3 sequences, roughly 5.3% appearing once. Specimen: blood, either unsorted or a sorted T cell fraction (not recorded which). The receptors shown here come from a male donor with ankylosing spondylitis.

This clonotype was recorded many times. The gene calls are TRBV12-3 or TRBV12-4 and TRBJ2-1; 7 positions match TRBD1. The length of the CDR3 is 15 residues. Trimming removed 6 bases from V and 5 bases from J; junction bases left unmatched: 10. This CDR3 reads CASRQEGTADNEQFF. The CDR3 nucleotides are TGTGCCAGCAGGCAAGAAGGGACAGCAGACAATGAGCAGTTCTTC.

This clonotype was recorded at least ten times. The chain links TRBV7-6 to TRBJ1-2; TRBD1 matches at 7 bases. This CDR3 is built from 15 residues. After removal of 5 bases from V and 3 bases from J, the junction contained 9 bases not matched to a gene. Germline CDR1 is SGHVS and CDR2 is FNYEAQ. The chain's CDR3 is CASSPSWDRDYGYTF. In DNA form, the CDR3 reads TGTGCCAGCAGCCCTTCGTGGGACAGAGACTATGGCTACACCTTC.

This clonotype was recorded at least ten times. V gene TRBV4-2 combines with J gene TRBJ2-1; tentatively, D is TRBD1 (7 bases). V was clipped by 0 bases and J by 15 bases, with 15 bases between them. CDR1 and CDR2 from the germline V gene are LGHNA and YNFKEQ. There are 13 residues in the CDR3. This CDR3 reads CASSQEGRGDRFF. CDR3 DNA: TGTGCCAGCAGCCAAGAAGGCAGGGGGGATAGGTTCTTC.

This clonotype was found many times. V is TRBV18 and J is TRBJ2-3, with D perhaps being TRBD1 or TRBD2 (5 bases each). Between the trimmed V and J ends, which lost 2 bases and 7 bases, there was a span of 13 bases. The CDR3 spans 14 residues. From germline, CDR1 is KGHSH and CDR2 LQKENI. As DNA, the CDR3 is TGTGCCAGCTCACCAGGGACCTTCGGGTATACGCAGTATTTT. Translation gives CASSPGTFGYTQYF.

This clonotype occurred many times. This rearrangement joins TRBV15 to TRBJ1-5, with 7 bases that match TRBD1. The CDR3 totals 19 residues. Per the germline V gene, CDR1 is LNHNV and CDR2 is YYDKDF (reference sequence). V trimming: 2 bases; J trimming: 0 bases; junction bases outside the gene matches: 13. CDR3 residues: CATSRPGRGTAYSNQPQHF. The CDR3, as DNA: TGTGCCACCAGCAGACCTGGCCGTGGGACAGCATATAGCAATCAGCCCCAGCATTTT.

This clonotype was seen at least ten times. The V and J genes are TRBV5-1 and TRBJ1-5; D is unresolved. The CDR3 runs 15 residues. Between the trimmed V and J ends, which lost 1 base and 3 bases, there was a span of 11 bases. Germline CDR1 reads SGHRS; CDR2 reads YFSETQ. The DNA of the CDR3 is TGCGCCAGCAGCTTGAGTCCGGGTGACAATCAGCCCCAGCATTTT. It translates to CASSLSPGDNQPQHF.

This clonotype was counted at least ten times. The chain's CDR3 is CASSQNPGQLYSPLHF. CDR3 nucleotide sequence: TGTGCCAGCAGCCAAAACCCTGGACAGTTATATTCACCCCTCCACTTT. This chain uses TRBV6-1 with TRBJ1-6; D is perhaps TRBD1 (6 bases). The CDR3 has 16 residues. Per germline, CDR1 MNHNS and CDR2 SASEGT. V lost 6 bases and J lost 8, with 20 bases in between.

This clonotype was detected ten times or more. The chain combines TRBV5-1 with TRBJ1-1, with D possibly being TRBD1 (6 bases). Per germline, CDR1 SGHRS and CDR2 YFSETQ. This CDR3 is 15 amino acids long. The germline V and J ends were trimmed by 4 bases and 0 bases, with 13 bases remaining between them. CDR3 sequence reads: CASSNTGQVNTEAFF. Written as DNA, the CDR3 is TGCGCCAGCAGCAACACGGGACAAGTGAACACTGAAGCTTTCTTT. The full variable domain, in which reference TRBV5-1 and TRBJ1-1 provide the parts outside the CDR3, is KAGVTQTPRYLIKTRGQQVTLSCSPISGHRSVSWYQQTPGQGLQFLFEYFSETQRNKGNFPGRFSGRQFSNSRSEMNVSTLELGDSALYLCASSNTGQVNTEAFFGQGTRLTVV.

At least ten counts were recorded for this clonotype. The chain joins TRBV6-1 to TRBJ2-3; TRBD2 might be the D (5 bases). Trimming left V 8 bases short and J 4 bases short, with 13 bases between. In germline, CDR1 is MNHNS, CDR2 SASEGT. The CDR3 runs to 13 residues. The CDR3 protein is CASGGRAADTQYF. The CDR3 DNA sequence: TGTGCCAGCGGAGGCCGGGCGGCAGATACGCAGTATTTT.

There are many counts of this clonotype. The chain couples TRBV4-1 to TRBJ2-4; D gene unclear. Germline V gene lookup returns CDR1 MGHRA and CDR2 YSYEKL. CDR3 length: 14 amino acids. The V gene lost 7 bases and the J gene lost 0 bases, with 10 bases spanning the gap. CDR3 coding DNA: TGCGCCAGCAAAAACTCCGCAGCCAAAAACATTCAGTACTTC. Residues: CASKNSAAKNIQYF.

Many counts were recorded for this clonotype. V and J are TRBV5-6 and TRBJ1-2, with TRBD1 matching 8 bases. V trimming: 5 bases; J trimming: 3 bases; junction bases outside the gene matches: 3. This CDR3 is built from 13 residues. Germline lookup yields CDR1 SGHDT and CDR2 YYEEEE. The CDR3 DNA is TGTGCCAGCAGTTCGGACAGGGACTATGGCTACACCTTC. It encodes CASSSDRDYGYTF.

In this sample, this clonotype turned up a few times. The chain has TRBV5-1 and TRBJ2-3, with 7 bases aligning to TRBD2. The V segment lost 4 bases and the J segment 3 bases; nucleotides outside the gene matches: 8. This CDR3 contains 15 residues. Germline values: CDR1 SGHRS, CDR2 YFSETQ. CDR3 amino acids: CASSATGLVTDTQYF. The CDR3 DNA follows: TGCGCCAGCAGCGCAACTGGACTAGTAACAGATACGCAGTATTTT.

This clonotype has a count of ten or more. The chain recombines TRBV20-1 with TRBJ1-2; 10 positions agree with TRBD1. Unmatched junction bases numbered 0, after V lost 3 bases and J lost 2 bases. The germline V gene has CDR1 DFQATT and CDR2 SNEGSKA (reference sequence). The CDR3 runs to 13 residues. In nucleotides, the CDR3 is TGCAGTGCTAGGGGACAGGGGAACTATGGCTACACCTTC. Amino acid sequence: CSARGQGNYGYTF.

This clonotype came up many times. J is TRBJ1-4 and V is TRBV4-1, with TRBD1 as a possible D gene (5 bases). CDR1 is MGHRA, CDR2 YSYEKL, per germline. The CDR3 is 16 amino acids. Deletions cut 0 bases from V and 4 bases from J, with 12 bases between. The CDR3 region has the DNA TGCGCCAGCAGCCAAGATCGGAACAGGTATAATGAAAAACTGTTTTTT. It specifies CASSQDRNRYNEKLFF.

In its sample, this clonotype was seen many times. One end of the junction is discordant with germline, which a read error may explain. CDR3 DNA: TGTGCCAGCAGTGATCAAAGAGGGGCACCTCTCCACTTT. Translated, it gives CASSDQRGAPLHF. The chain is built from TRBV6-1 and TRBJ1-6; tentative D call: TRBD1 (5 bases). Germline CDR1 and CDR2: MNHNS and SASEGT. CDR3 length: 13 residues.

The rearrangement uses TRBV28 and TRBJ2-3, with D hard to call. Trimming shortened V by 10 bases and J by 5 bases, and 16 bases separated the two germline ends. Germline V lookup: CDR1 MDHEN, CDR2 SYDVKM. This CDR3 spans 13 amino acids. The CDR3 sequence: CANAMGPRDTQYF. Written as DNA, the CDR3 is TGTGCCAACGCCATGGGCCCGAGAGATACGCAGTATTTT.

This clonotype was seen a handful of times. This sequence joins TRBV30 and TRBJ2-2, with 7 bases lining up with TRBD2. The CDR3 extends over 11 amino acids. Trimming cost V 8 bases and J 4 bases; bases outside gene matches: 1. Germline V gene sequence: CDR1 GTSNPN, CDR2 SVGIG (reference sequence). The chain's CDR3 is CARGVTGELFF. In DNA form, the CDR3 reads TGTGCCCGGGGGGTCACCGGGGAGCTGTTTTTT.

CDR3 nucleotides: TGTGCCAGCAGCCGAGAGGGGGCCAGGGAGACCCAGTACTTC. It translates to CASSREGARETQYF. This chain joins TRBV7-9 and TRBJ2-5, with 7 bases fitting TRBD1. Germline V CDR1 and CDR2: SEHNR, FQNEAQ (reference sequence). V lost 5 bases to trimming and J lost 5 bases; unmatched junction nucleotides: 8. The CDR3 has 14 residues.

The sample holds many counts of this clonotype. CDR3 residues: CASRSGTGGVEQFF. In DNA, the CDR3 is TGTGCCAGCAGATCCGGGACAGGGGGTGTTGAGCAGTTCTTC. J is TRBJ2-1 and V is TRBV7-8; TRBD1 agrees at 11 bases. CDR3 length: 14 amino acids. In germline, CDR1 is SGHVS, CDR2 FQNEAQ. V gave up 6 bases and J gave up 9 bases; unmatched junction bases: 7.

This clonotype has ten or more counts. The chain employs TRBV7-2 and TRBJ2-1; 7 nucleotides align to TRBD1. After removal of 3 bases from V and 8 bases from J, the junction contained 10 bases not matched to a gene. CDR3 length: 15 residues. The germline gives CDR1 SGHTA, CDR2 FQGNSA. The CDR3 bases are TGTGCCAGCAGCTTTTTCGGACAGGAAGGGGATGAGCAGTTCTTC. Translating gives CASSFFGQEGDEQFF.

This clonotype was observed many times. CDR3 sequence: CASSLMTGAAEELFF. CDR3 coding DNA: TGCGCCAGCAGCTTGATGACAGGGGCGGCAGAGGAGCTGTTTTTT. The chain couples TRBV5-1 to TRBJ2-2; 8 bases line up with TRBD1. CDR1 is SGHRS, CDR2 YFSETQ, per germline. J gave up 10 bases and V 1 base, and 9 bases lay outside the gene matches. There are 15 residues in the CDR3. The full variable domain, with the rest looked up from reference TRBV5-1 and TRBJ2-2, is KAGVTQTPRYLIKTRGQQVTLSCSPISGHRSVSWYQQTPGQGLQFLFEYFSETQRNKGNFPGRFSGRQFSNSRSEMNVSTLELGDSALYLCASSLMTGAAEELFFGEGSRLTVL.

The gene calls are TRBV10-2 and TRBJ1-2, with D possibly TRBD1 on 5 matching bases. V was trimmed by 4 bases and J by 0 bases, leaving 9 bases between them. Germline lookup yields CDR1 WSHSY and CDR2 SAAADI. The CDR3 consists of 14 residues. In nucleotides, the CDR3 is TGCGCCAGCAGTGGAACAGGAGCTAACTATGGCTACACCTTC. Translating it yields CASSGTGANYGYTF.

This clonotype was observed many times. J is TRBJ1-2 and V is TRBV20-1; D ambiguous. V shed 2 bases and J shed 4 bases, with 20 bases lying between them. In germline, CDR1 is DFQATT, CDR2 SNEGSKA (reference sequence). The CDR3 has 16 residues. CDR3 nucleotide sequence: TGCAGTGCTAGACTCCCCGGTGCAGTACACGTCTATGGCTACACCTTC. Its translation is CSARLPGAVHVYGYTF.